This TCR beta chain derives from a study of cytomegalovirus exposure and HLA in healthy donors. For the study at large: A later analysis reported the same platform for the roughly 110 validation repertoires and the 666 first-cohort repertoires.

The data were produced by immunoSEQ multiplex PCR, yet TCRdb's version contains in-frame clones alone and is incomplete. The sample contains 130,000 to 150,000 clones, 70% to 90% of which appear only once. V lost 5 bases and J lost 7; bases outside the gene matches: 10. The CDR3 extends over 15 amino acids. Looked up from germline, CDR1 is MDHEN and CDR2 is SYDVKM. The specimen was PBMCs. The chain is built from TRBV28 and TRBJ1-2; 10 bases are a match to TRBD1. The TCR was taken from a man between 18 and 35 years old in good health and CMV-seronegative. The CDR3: CASSLDRGQGGGYTF. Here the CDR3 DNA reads TGTGCCAGCAGTCTAGACAGGGGGCAAGGCGGTGGCTACACCTTC.